What follows describes a single T cell receptor beta chain. This sample is part of a study of blood T cell repertoires in COVID-19. Turning to the study itself: COVID-19 samples from acute and convalescent phases originated in the United States, Italy and Spain.

Profiled with immunoSEQ multiplex PCR; TCRdb holds only in-frame clones, not every one. The table lists about 250,000 clones, around 90% of them singletons, with approximately 2.8% in the top ten. Trimming took off 3 bases at V and 9 bases at J, with 12 bases between the two ends. The CDR3 consists of 13 residues. CDR1 is SGHAT, CDR2 FQNNGV, per germline. This chain connects TRBV11-2 to TRBJ2-1; D uncertain. This clonotype was sampled from a woman in her 30s with acute COVID-19. The specimen was PBMCs or T cells enriched from blood (not recorded which). The CDR3 nucleotides are TGTGCCAGCAGCTTGACGGAGATGATTGAGCAGTTCTTC. Its translation: CASSLTEMIEQFF.